A selection of T cell receptor beta chains follows, all from one sample in a study of T-cell memory formation after mild COVID-19. TCRdb redid the calling of the 5' RACE reads with MiXCR, one entry per CDR3 protein. In the table there are 140,000 to 150,000 distinct CDR3 sequences, 6% to 6.5% of which are singletons. The specimen sequenced was PBMCs or a T cell subset sorted from them (not recorded which). The source is an adult woman who had mild COVID-19 (a few samples of this study predate the infection). Cell type and time point are not known. Both conserved end residues are part of each CDR3. A D gene is named only where the DNA matches it firmly. The size entry is marked missing in some rows and otherwise reads once, few, many or a size class.

>TRBJ2-3|TRBD1|14|TRBV5-6|many
TGTGCCAGCAGGAGGACAGGGTGGTCAGATACGCAGTATTTT
CASRRTGWSDTQYF
>TRBJ1-6|TRBD1|15|TRBV7-2|-
TGTGCCAGCAGTGCTGGACAGGGGGGATGGTCACCCCTCCACTTT
CASSAGQGGWSPLHF
>TRBJ2-1|TRBD2|16|TRBV5-1|many
TGCGCCAGCAGCCGGACTAGCGGGGGGCTTAGAAATGAGCAGTTCTTC
CASSRTSGGLRNEQFF
>TRBJ1-1|-|16|TRBV5-8|many
TGTGCCAGCAGCTTCACTTTGGGGGGAGGGAACACTGAAGCTTTCTTT
CASSFTLGGGNTEAFF
>TRBJ2-7|TRBD1|14|TRBV7-6|-
TGTGCCAGCAGCCTCGGGACAGGGTTTTACGAGCAGTACTTC
CASSLGTGFYEQYF
>TRBJ2-1|TRBD1|13|TRBV5-6|-
TGTGCCAGCAGCTTGGACAGGGGGGCTGAGCAGTTCTTC
CASSLDRGAEQFF
>TRBJ2-3|TRBD2|17|TRBV4-1|many
TGCGCCAGCAGCCAATGGGGACTAGCGGGAGTCACAGATACGCAGTATTTT
CASSQWGLAGVTDTQYF
>TRBJ2-1|-|14|TRBV20-1|-
TGCAGTGCTAGAGATCTGCGGACTTACAATGAGCAGTTCTTC
CSARDLRTYNEQFF
>TRBJ2-5|TRBD2|14|TRBV7-3|few
TGTGCCAGCAGCTTATACGGGGGGTGGGAGACCCAGTACTTC
CASSLYGGWETQYF
>TRBJ2-6|-|15|TRBV20-1|few
TGCAGTTGTGGTGTTGAGGGTGGAGGGGCCAACGTCCTGACTTTC
CSCGVEGGGANVLTF
>TRBJ1-3|-|14|TRBV18|many
TGTGCCAGCTCACCTCACCCCTCTGGAAACACCATATATTTT
CASSPHPSGNTIYF
>TRBJ2-7|TRBD1|14|TRBV30|few
TGTGCCTGGAGTGTACAGGGGGCCACCTACGAGCAGTACTTC
CAWSVQGATYEQYF
>TRBJ2-7|TRBD1|12|TRBV12-3/TRBV12-4|-
TGTGCCAGCAGTCTCTCTACAGGGGTCTCGTACTTC
CASSLSTGVSYF
>TRBJ2-1|-|12|TRBV7-6|many
TGTGCCAGCAGCTTACAGGGGTATGAGCAGTTCTTC
CASSLQGYEQFF
>TRBJ2-5|-|14|TRBV20-1|many
TGCAGTGCTAGAGTAGGACTTCACCAAGAGACCCAGTACTTC
CSARVGLHQETQYF
>TRBJ2-7|-|15|TRBV5-1|many
TGCGCCAGCAGCTGGGGTGGGGCGCAGACTAACGAGCAGTACTTC
CASSWGGAQTNEQYF
>TRBJ2-7|TRBD1|14|TRBV5-1|many
TGCGCCAGCAGCTTAGGGGACAGGGGCGCCGAGCAGTACTTC
CASSLGDRGAEQYF
>TRBJ1-1|-|16|TRBV19|-
TGTGCCAGTAGACCCAGTAAGGGCAGGGAGAACACTGAAGCTTTCTTT
CASRPSKGRENTEAFF
>TRBJ2-3|-|16|TRBV20-1|-
TGCAGTGCTAGGAATTTGGCCCGCGTCAGGACAGATACGCAGTATTTT
CSARNLARVRTDTQYF
>TRBJ2-1|-|13|TRBV11-2|many
TGTGCCAGCAGAAGCATGAGAACCAATGAGCAGTTCTTC
CASRSMRTNEQFF
>TRBJ1-2|TRBD1|16|TRBV12-3/TRBV12-4|-
TGTGCCAGCAGTGCGAACGCCGGGACAGGGGACTATGGCTACACCTTC
CASSANAGTGDYGYTF
>TRBJ2-5|TRBD2|16|TRBV5-1|many
TGCGCCAGCAGCTTGGGCTCCGGGGGGGGTCAAGAGACCCAGTACTTC
CASSLGSGGGQETQYF
>TRBJ1-3|-|13|TRBV12-3/TRBV12-4|many
TGTGCCAGCAGCCTAAACTCTGGAAACACCATATATTTT
CASSLNSGNTIYF
>TRBJ1-2|TRBD1|14|TRBV5-1|many
TGCGCCAGCAGCTTAACACAGGGGGACTATGGCTACACCTTC
CASSLTQGDYGYTF